This entry concerns a single T cell receptor beta chain. Its antigen is undetermined. Alongside blood RNA obtained from unsorted whole blood, germline DNA was also extracted. Chronic HBV infection was present, with no prior treatment. A sample of roughly 4 milliliters of peripheral blood was taken before surgery. V lost 3 bases and J lost 3, with 11 bases in between. The CDR3 is made up of 14 amino acids. CDR1 is LGHNA and CDR2 is YNFKEQ in the germline V gene. This sample is part of a study of tumor-infiltrating lymphocytes in primary liver carcinoma. Study-wide background: There were tumors of stage T1-T3 N0M0, each 4.2 to 10 cm across. Points from the study as a whole: The study used bulk unsorted samples and so did not compare CD4+ and CD8+ repertoires.

Using a constant-region primer together with ProtoScript II reverse transcriptase, TCR beta cDNA was made from around 500 ng of total RNA. Researchers made the TCR beta libraries by running three nested multiplex PCR rounds with slightly modified ARM-PCR. Primers for the first two PCR rounds were TRBV1-TRBV30 forward primers and a C-beta reverse primer (around 10 cycles per round). TCRdb itself ran the multiplex PCR reads through MiXCR, one entry per CDR3 protein. The sample has some 190,000 distinct CDR3 sequences; 50% to 75% are singletons. The chain is built from TRBV4-2 and TRBJ2-5; D remains ambiguous. Material for sequencing was peripheral blood. The receptor was derived from a man in his forties with primary liver carcinoma and hepatitis B virus infection. The CDR3 coding sequence is TGTGCCAGCAGCCACTGGGCCTCAGAAGAGACCCAGTACTTC. It is translated as CASSHWASEETQYF.